Reported below is one T cell receptor (beta chain). From the second PCR step, alpha and beta chains were amplified apart. Sequential positive selection took CD4 T cells first, then CD8 T cells. The data are from a study of naive and memory T cell subsets. Both TRBC1 and TRBC2 were covered by a beta constant-region primer of two equimolar oligonucleotides. Each CDR3 protein is one row after TCRdb ran MiXCR on the UMI-ligation and nested PCR reads. The sample includes tens of thousands of distinct CDR3 sequences, less than 15% seen only once; the top ten take around 23%. V was pared by 4 bases and J by 4 bases, with 6 bases of the junction left unmatched. This CDR3 has 14 residues. Germline V gene lookup returns CDR1 SGHKS and CDR2 YYEKEE (reference sequence).

This TCR derives from a human donor in good health. The rearrangement uses TRBV5-5 and TRBJ1-2; TRBD1 matches at 8 bases. The sequenced sample consisted of effector memory CD4+ T cells from blood. Subset of the sample: effector memory, CD45RA- CD27-. The CDR3 region is CASSIRDRIYGYTF. The CDR3 DNA reads TGTGCCAGCAGCATCCGGGACAGGATCTATGGCTACACCTTC.